Listed below are T cell receptor beta chains from one sample, sequenced in a study of OX40 agonist ivuxolimab in advanced cancers. Profiled with immunoSEQ multiplex PCR; TCRdb holds only in-frame clones, not every one. The sample lists roughly 20,000 clones; more than 75% were seen once. The sample consisted of CD4+ or CD8+ T cells sorted from blood, taken in a trial of the OX40 agonist ivuxolimab. The receptors here all came from an adult with an advanced solid tumor such as melanoma, head and neck, liver or kidney cancer. Each CDR3 is given with its conserved first and last residue. The D gene is left open where the match is weak. Part of the rows lack a size; the others show once, few, many or a class for expanded clones.

j_call: TRBJ1-5
clone_size: -
d_call: -
v_call: TRBV2
cdr3_aa: CASSDSEGVGPQHF
cdr3_nt: TGTGCCAGCAGTGACTCAGAAGGGGTAGGGCCCCAGCATTTT

j_call: TRBJ2-7
clone_size: -
d_call: -
v_call: TRBV7-9
cdr3_aa: CASSLEGGTAYEQYF
cdr3_nt: TGTGCCAGCAGCTTAGAGGGCGGGACCGCCTACGAGCAGTACTTC

j_call: TRBJ1-1
clone_size: few
d_call: -
v_call: TRBV19
cdr3_aa: CASSFGRNTEAFF
cdr3_nt: TGTGCCAGTAGCTTCGGAAGGAACACTGAAGCTTTCTTT

j_call: TRBJ2-1
clone_size: -
d_call: -
v_call: TRBV19
cdr3_aa: CASSIREGAIFEQFF
cdr3_nt: TGTGCCAGTAGTATAAGGGAGGGGGCGATTTTCGAGCAGTTCTTC

j_call: TRBJ1-2
clone_size: -
d_call: TRBD1
v_call: TRBV29-1
cdr3_aa: CSVDVVDRGIHGYTF
cdr3_nt: TGCAGCGTTGACGTAGTGGACAGGGGAATCCATGGCTACACCTTC

j_call: TRBJ1-5
clone_size: -
d_call: -
v_call: TRBV4-3
cdr3_aa: CASSQDRIGWNQPQHF
cdr3_nt: TGCGCCAGCAGCCAAGATAGAATAGGGTGGAATCAGCCCCAGCATTTT

j_call: TRBJ2-1
clone_size: once
d_call: TRBD2
v_call: TRBV4-1
cdr3_aa: CASSQGQGLAGADEQFF
cdr3_nt: TGCGCCAGCAGCCAGGGCCAAGGACTAGCGGGAGCCGATGAGCAGTTCTTC

j_call: TRBJ2-6
clone_size: -
d_call: -
v_call: TRBV7-9
cdr3_aa: CASSPLAEGANVLTF
cdr3_nt: TGTGCCAGCAGCCCTTTGGCGGAGGGGGCCAACGTCCTGACTTTC

j_call: TRBJ1-2
clone_size: -
d_call: -
v_call: TRBV27
cdr3_aa: CASSPTANYGYTF
cdr3_nt: TGTGCCAGCAGTCCTACAGCTAACTATGGCTACACCTTC

j_call: TRBJ1-1
clone_size: -
d_call: -
v_call: TRBV7-6
cdr3_aa: CASSFRKNTEAFF
cdr3_nt: TGTGCCAGCAGCTTCCGGAAGAACACTGAAGCTTTCTTT

j_call: TRBJ2-3
clone_size: once
d_call: TRBD2
v_call: TRBV4-2
cdr3_aa: CASSPRTSGGFSTDTQYF
cdr3_nt: TGTGCCAGCAGCCCCCGGACTAGCGGGGGGTTTAGCACAGATACGCAGTATTTT

j_call: TRBJ2-1
clone_size: -
d_call: -
v_call: TRBV4-1
cdr3_aa: CASSFKSSYNEQFF
cdr3_nt: TGCGCCAGCAGCTTCAAGAGCTCCTACAATGAGCAGTTCTTC

j_call: TRBJ1-1
clone_size: -
d_call: -
v_call: TRBV9
cdr3_aa: CASSVSPKSDSTATEAFF
cdr3_nt: TGTGCCAGCAGCGTGAGCCCCAAGAGTGACTCCACCGCCACTGAAGCTTTCTTT

j_call: TRBJ2-2
clone_size: -
d_call: -
v_call: TRBV4-3
cdr3_aa: CASSQDPPRDTGELFF
cdr3_nt: TGCGCCAGCAGCCAAGATCCCCCCAGGGACACCGGGGAGCTGTTTTTT

j_call: TRBJ1-2
clone_size: -
d_call: -
v_call: TRBV9
cdr3_aa: CASSVATPGGESYGYTF
cdr3_nt: TGTGCCAGCAGCGTAGCTACCCCGGGGGGGGAAAGCTATGGCTACACCTTC

j_call: TRBJ2-3
clone_size: -
d_call: -
v_call: TRBV7-9
cdr3_aa: CASSPLEGSHLRTDTQYF
cdr3_nt: TGTGCCAGCAGCCCCCTCGAGGGATCGCACCTTCGCACAGATACGCAGTATTTT

j_call: TRBJ2-5
clone_size: -
d_call: TRBD2
v_call: TRBV5-5
cdr3_aa: CASSLWTSGSQETQYF
cdr3_nt: TGTGCCAGCAGCTTGTGGACTAGCGGGAGTCAAGAGACCCAGTACTTC

j_call: TRBJ2-1
clone_size: -
d_call: TRBD2
v_call: TRBV5-1
cdr3_aa: CASSLFGGDNEQFF
cdr3_nt: TGCGCCAGCAGCTTGTTCGGGGGGGACAATGAGCAGTTCTTC

j_call: TRBJ1-4
clone_size: -
d_call: -
v_call: TRBV7-9
cdr3_aa: CASSATVGMALVLFF
cdr3_nt: TGTGCCAGCAGCGCAACCGTCGGGATGGCCCTGGTTCTGTTTTTT

j_call: TRBJ2-7
clone_size: -
d_call: -
v_call: TRBV7-9
cdr3_aa: CASSTPRDYEQYF
cdr3_nt: TGTGCCAGCAGCACACCTCGGGACTACGAGCAGTACTTC

j_call: TRBJ2-7
clone_size: few
d_call: -
v_call: TRBV5-6
cdr3_aa: CASSLGATPSSYEQYF
cdr3_nt: TGTGCCAGCAGCTTGGGGGCGACGCCGAGCTCCTACGAGCAGTACTTC

j_call: TRBJ2-7
clone_size: -
d_call: TRBD1
v_call: TRBV29-1
cdr3_aa: CSVAGTGIYEQYF
cdr3_nt: TGCAGCGTTGCCGGGACAGGGATATACGAGCAGTACTTC

j_call: TRBJ2-1
clone_size: -
d_call: -
v_call: TRBV6-5
cdr3_aa: CASSRGTGDYNEQFF
cdr3_nt: TGTGCCAGCAGTAGGGGGACCGGGGACTACAATGAGCAGTTCTTC

j_call: TRBJ1-1
clone_size: once
d_call: -
v_call: TRBV5-4
cdr3_aa: CASSLPFANTEAFF
cdr3_nt: TGTGCCAGCAGCTTGCCCTTCGCGAACACTGAAGCTTTCTTT

j_call: TRBJ2-1
clone_size: -
d_call: -
v_call: TRBV10-3
cdr3_aa: CAISGGGSYNEQFF
cdr3_nt: TGTGCCATCAGTGGAGGGGGCTCCTACAATGAGCAGTTCTTC

j_call: TRBJ1-1
clone_size: once
d_call: -
v_call: TRBV7-6
cdr3_aa: CASSLGGEAFF
cdr3_nt: TGTGCCAGCAGCTTAGGAGGAGAAGCTTTCTTT

j_call: TRBJ1-6
clone_size: -
d_call: -
v_call: TRBV18
cdr3_aa: CASSPGGSPLHF
cdr3_nt: TGTGCCAGCTCACCAGGAGGCTCACCCCTCCACTTT

j_call: TRBJ1-5
clone_size: -
d_call: -
v_call: TRBV11-2
cdr3_aa: CASSLRGGAGSNQPQHF
cdr3_nt: TGTGCCAGCAGCTTACGTGGGGGCGCTGGTAGCAATCAGCCCCAGCATTTT

j_call: TRBJ2-7
clone_size: -
d_call: TRBD1
v_call: TRBV5-5
cdr3_aa: CASSLGQGGYEQYF
cdr3_nt: TGTGCCAGCAGCCTGGGACAGGGGGGGTACGAGCAGTACTTC

j_call: TRBJ2-5
clone_size: -
d_call: -
v_call: TRBV7-9
cdr3_aa: CASSFYPPAPETQYF
cdr3_nt: TGTGCCAGCAGCTTCTACCCCCCCGCCCCAGAGACCCAGTACTTC

j_call: TRBJ2-7
clone_size: few
d_call: TRBD1
v_call: TRBV2
cdr3_aa: CASALGQGASEQYF
cdr3_nt: TGTGCCAGCGCCTTAGGACAGGGGGCGTCCGAGCAGTACTTC

j_call: TRBJ1-1
clone_size: -
d_call: -
v_call: TRBV6-5
cdr3_aa: CASSQNPSNTEAFF
cdr3_nt: TGTGCCAGCAGCCAAAATCCGAGTAACACTGAAGCTTTCTTT

j_call: TRBJ1-2
clone_size: once
d_call: TRBD1
v_call: TRBV6-6
cdr3_aa: CASSSSGGGNYGYTF
cdr3_nt: TGTGCCAGCAGTTCATCAGGGGGAGGAAACTATGGCTACACCTTC

j_call: TRBJ1-5
clone_size: few
d_call: -
v_call: TRBV19
cdr3_aa: CASSLHNQPQHF
cdr3_nt: TGTGCCAGTAGTCTACACAATCAGCCCCAGCATTTT

j_call: TRBJ2-3
clone_size: once
d_call: TRBD1
v_call: TRBV10-3
cdr3_aa: CAISENRGDTQYF
cdr3_nt: TGTGCCATCAGTGAGAACAGGGGGGATACGCAGTATTTT

j_call: TRBJ2-7
clone_size: -
d_call: -
v_call: TRBV5-1
cdr3_aa: CASSPGSYALSSYEQYF
cdr3_nt: TGCGCCAGCAGCCCGGGGAGTTACGCTTTGAGCTCCTACGAGCAGTACTTC